This entry features one T cell receptor (beta chain) sequence. This clonotype was seen a few times. What this receptor recognizes is not known. One base away there is no much larger clone; base qualities are not given. The treatment or condition label here, explained by the study, means: in vitro stimulation with specific CMV peptide epitopes to enrich CMV-specific T cells. The germline V gene (reference sequence) sets CDR1 to SEHNR and CDR2 to FQNEAQ. Measured from the cysteine to the phenylalanine, the CDR3 is 14 residues long. CDR3 DNA is the only sequence kept; it has 42 bases, read in frame from the first base. V is shortened by 5 bases, J by 8 bases, and the region joining them spans 16 bases. The sample originates from a study of T cell repertoires in cytomegalovirus infection (dated by TCRdb to about 2019). Regarding the study in general: The peptide stimulations were aimed at well-studied HLA-B-restricted epitopes as well as recently identified HLA-C-restricted CMV epitopes, whose presentation resists viral immunomodulation. Donor HLA type was relevant to the analysis, as public TCR beta signatures indicated carriage of CMV infection together with the matching HLA type.

TCRdb records Illumina HiSeq 1500 as the sequencer. The public reads were run again by TCRdb, first through fastp at Q25 and then through MiXCR, and only productive beta chains were kept. Each entry is one CDR3 protein sequence, shown with its most common DNA and genes. The sample table lists some 940,000 distinct CDR3 sequences, around 32% of them with a count of one. Roughly 13% of the sample lies in the top ten. The paper as a whole reports these results and caveats: In the ex vivo response, HLA-C-restricted CMV-specific TCR beta clonotypes were dominant, and in two of eight donors the single most frequent clonotype came from this HLA-C-restricted group. In both this cohort and an independent cohort of several hundred donors, the cumulative frequency of public TCR beta family members distinguished carriers of CMV infection plus the relevant HLA type.

The TCR was taken from a human donor in good health (CMV status not recorded). Some clones in this sample may be carry-over from other donors' samples. The chain was built from TRBV7-9 and TRBJ1-5; too little of a D gene remains to name it. Sequencing used cultured CD8+ T cells from PBMCs, obtained from culture after CMV antigen stimulation. The nucleotides are TGTGCCAGCAGCCCATCCAAGGGCATGGAGCCCCAGCATTTT. This yields the protein CASSPSKGMEPQHF.